This paragraph covers one T cell receptor beta chain sequence. The data derive from a study of blood T cell repertoires in COVID-19. The data were produced by immunoSEQ multiplex PCR, yet TCRdb's version contains in-frame clones alone and is incomplete. The sample contains about 260,000 clones, around nine tenths of which appear only once. This CDR3 is 14 amino acids long. Germline loops: CDR1 MNHEY, CDR2 SVGAGI. The V and J ends lost 0 bases and 7 bases respectively, with 9 bases between them. The TCR originated in a man in his forties who had recovered from COVID-19. The rearrangement uses TRBV6-5 and TRBJ1-4, with a possible D match to TRBD1 (6 bases). Sequencing was carried out using peripheral blood. CDR3 protein: CASSYSGAREKLFF. The CDR3 DNA reads TGTGCCAGCAGTTACTCGGGGGCGCGTGAAAAACTGTTTTTT.